The rows below give T cell receptor beta chains drawn from one sample of a study of T cell clones after liver transplantation. Profiling relied on immunoSEQ multiplex PCR, and the TCRdb table lists in-frame clones only, not all of them. The sample shows more than 70,000 clones, over 65% of them seen only once. Sequenced here: CD4+ T cells from blood, sampled at the 22-month timepoint. The receptors come from a human patient who received a liver transplant. The T cells may partly be graft donor cells. Each CDR3 is given with its conserved first and last residue. A D gene is named only where the DNA matches it firmly. Clone size is not always given. Where it is, it says once, few, many or a class for expanded clones.

>TRBJ2-7|TRBV27|NA|NA|14
TGTGCCAGCAGTTTAGTCGGGCCGAACTACGAGCAGTACTTC
CASSLVGPNYEQYF
>TRBJ1-6|TRBV7-6|NA|NA|15
TGTGCCAGCAGCTTAGCCCCAGGGGAGGGCTCACCCCTCCACTTT
CASSLAPGEGSPLHF
>TRBJ2-5|TRBV7-9|NA|NA|15
TGTGCCAGCAGCTTAGCGCTGGCACCCCAAGAGACCCAGTACTTC
CASSLALAPQETQYF
>TRBJ1-1|TRBV19|many|NA|14
TGTGCCAGTAGTATAGTTTCAACGGCAGGCGAAGCTTTCTTT
CASSIVSTAGEAFF
>TRBJ1-2|TRBV5-5|NA|TRBD1|16
TGTGCCAGCAGCTCGGGACAGGGGGTTAGTGTAGGTGGCTACACCTTC
CASSSGQGVSVGGYTF
>TRBJ2-7|TRBV7-2|NA|NA|15
TGTGCCAGCAGCTTAGTCGGGGACCAAACCTACGAGCAGTACTTC
CASSLVGDQTYEQYF
>TRBJ2-5|TRBV20-1|few|NA|11
TGCAGTGTAGGTGGGCGGGAGACCCAGTACTTC
CSVGGRETQYF
>TRBJ1-2|TRBV14|NA|NA|13
TGTGCCAGCAGCCAGGGATTAGTTGATGGCTACACCTTC
CASSQGLVDGYTF
>TRBJ2-7|TRBV14|NA|TRBD2|15
TGTGCCAGCAGCCGGCTGGGTAGCGGGAACTACGAGCAGTACTTC
CASSRLGSGNYEQYF
>TRBJ2-3|TRBV27|NA|TRBD2|15
TGTGCCAGCAGGCGACTAGCGGGAGACACAGATACGCAGTATTTT
CASRRLAGDTDTQYF
>TRBJ2-5|TRBV7-3|NA|NA|15
TGTGCCAGCAGCCCATCGGGACGGCAACAAGAGACCCAGTACTTC
CASSPSGRQQETQYF